These 8 T cell receptor beta chains were sequenced from one sample in a study of CD8 T cells in Susac syndrome. An input of about 0.45 to 1 ug of RNA was subjected to reverse transcription using random hexamers. Using its own MiXCR run on the immunoSEQ multiplex PCR reads, TCRdb lists one record per CDR3 protein. The profile shows 150,000 to 200,000 distinct CDR3 sequences, around 94% of them singletons. The sample consisted of CD4+ T cells from PBMCs. The origin of the receptors is a human donor in good health.

The rearrangement joins TRBV20-1 to TRBJ2-7; possibly TRBD2 for D (5 bases). Germline V gives CDR1 DFQATT, CDR2 SNEGSKA (reference sequence). The germline V and J ends were trimmed by 1 base and 5 bases, with 21 bases remaining between them. The CDR3 has 16 amino acids. CDR3 amino acids: CSARGVSGYVRDEQYF. The CDR3 DNA follows: TGCAGTGCTAGAGGGGTATCCGGGTACGTGAGGGACGAGCAGTACTTC.

V is TRBV27 and J is TRBJ1-5; D not certain. Germline values: CDR1 MNHEY, CDR2 SMNVEV (reference sequence). V was pared by 5 bases and J by 10 bases, with 12 bases between. This CDR3 region has 12 residues. The CDR3 region is CASSQKGSPQHF. The CDR3 DNA follows: TGTGCCAGCAGTCAAAAAGGGAGCCCCCAGCATTTT.

The chain links TRBV6-2 or TRBV6-3 to TRBJ2-7; D might be TRBD2 (5 bases). CDR1 is MNHEY, CDR2 SVGEGT, per germline. CDR3 length equals 16 residues. V lost 2 bases and J 0 bases, leaving 14 bases between the germline ends. CDR3 region: CASSYGGGSYSYEQYF. The CDR3 nucleotides read TGTGCCAGCAGTTACGGAGGCGGGTCCTACTCCTACGAGCAGTACTTC.

The J gene is TRBJ2-7, the V gene TRBV20-1, with D possibly being TRBD2 (5 bases). Germline V gives CDR1 DFQATT, CDR2 SNEGSKA (reference sequence). V was cut by 3 bases and J by 6 bases, with 9 bases left in between. The CDR3 is 11 amino acids. The CDR3 region is CSASGVSEQYF. As DNA, the CDR3 is TGCAGTGCTAGCGGGGTCTCCGAGCAGTACTTC.

The rearrangement joins TRBV25-1 to TRBJ1-1; D is uncertain. The CDR3 has 12 residues. CDR1 is MGHDK and CDR2 is SYGVNS in the germline V gene. V was shortened by 1 base and J by 9 bases, with 9 bases between the two germline ends. The CDR3 sequence: CASSELLEKAFF. For the CDR3, the DNA is TGTGCCAGCAGTGAATTGCTGGAAAAAGCTTTCTTT.

In DNA, the CDR3 is TGCAGCGTTGAGGGACCCGGAGATACGCAGTATTTT. It encodes CSVEGPGDTQYF. The rearrangement joins TRBV29-1 to TRBJ2-3; D is tentatively TRBD1 or TRBD2 (5 bases each). Germline CDR1 reads SQVTM; CDR2 reads ANQGSEA. The V and J ends lost 3 bases and 5 bases respectively, with 9 bases between them. This CDR3 comprises 12 residues.

The gene calls are TRBV5-1 and TRBJ1-2; D gene ambiguous. V dropped 4 bases and J dropped 4 bases, with 11 bases sitting between them. CDR1 SGHRS and CDR2 YFSETQ come from the germline V gene. The CDR3 runs to 13 residues. CDR3 region: CASSRGESYGYTF. The CDR3 DNA reads as TGCGCCAGCAGCCGCGGGGAATCCTATGGCTACACCTTC.

V and J are TRBV20-1 and TRBJ2-5, with TRBD1 identical over 8 bases. The CDR3 sequence is 16 residues long. Trimming cost V 1 base and J 7 bases; bases outside gene matches: 14. Germline CDR1 reads DFQATT; CDR2 reads SNEGSKA (reference sequence). The DNA for the CDR3 is TGCAGTGCTAGAGTTCCCCCCAGGGGGCAGGTTGGGACCCAGTACTTC. Its protein product is CSARVPPRGQVGTQYF.